This section outlines one TCR beta chain sequence together with its context. The source of the sample is a study of blood T cell repertoires in COVID-19. Whole-study context: Acute and convalescent COVID-19 specimens originated in the United States, Italy and Spain.

The protocol was immunoSEQ multiplex PCR, while the TCRdb copy is restricted to in-frame clones and leaves out a portion. The sample comprises over 110,000 clones, approximately 82% of which are singletons, and 9.5% to 13% rests with the top ten. Trimming took 1 base from V and 1 from J; bases not matched to a gene: 1. The CDR3 contains 15 residues. The germline V gene encodes CDR1 SGHTA and CDR2 FQGNSA. The chain carries TRBV7-2 and TRBJ1-5; 7 nucleotides line up with TRBD1. The clonotype comes from a man in his sixties with active or convalescent COVID-19. The sequencing sample was made of peripheral blood. The CDR3 here is CASSLDRGSNQPQHF. In nucleotides, the CDR3 is TGTGCCAGCAGCTTAGACAGGGGAAGCAATCAGCCCCAGCATTTT. The variable domain in full, with the rest retrieved from reference TRBV7-2 and TRBJ1-5, is GAGVSQSPSNKVTEKGKDVELRCDPISGHTALYWYRQSLGQGLEFLIYFQGNSAPDKSGLPSDRFSAERTGGSVSTLTIQRTQQEDSAVYLCASSLDRGSNQPQHFGDGTRLSIL.